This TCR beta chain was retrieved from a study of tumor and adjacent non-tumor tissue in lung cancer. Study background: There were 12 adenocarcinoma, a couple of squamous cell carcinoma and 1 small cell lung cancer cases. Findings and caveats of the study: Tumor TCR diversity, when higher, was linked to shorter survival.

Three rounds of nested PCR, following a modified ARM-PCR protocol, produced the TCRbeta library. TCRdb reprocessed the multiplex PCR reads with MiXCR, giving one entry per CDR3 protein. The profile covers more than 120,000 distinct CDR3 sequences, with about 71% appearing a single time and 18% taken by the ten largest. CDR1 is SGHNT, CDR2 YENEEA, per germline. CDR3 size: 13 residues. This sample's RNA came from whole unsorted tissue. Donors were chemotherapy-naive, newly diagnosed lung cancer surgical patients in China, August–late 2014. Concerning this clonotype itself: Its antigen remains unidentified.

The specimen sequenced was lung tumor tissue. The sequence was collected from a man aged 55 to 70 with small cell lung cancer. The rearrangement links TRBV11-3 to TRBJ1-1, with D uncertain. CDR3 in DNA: TGTGTCGGCATCAAAGAGGGAGGTACTGAAGCTTTCTTT. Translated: CVGIKEGGTEAFF.